This T cell receptor beta chain was captured by sequencing in a study of shared clonotypes between healthy human individuals. General study findings and limits: Naive subsets generally exceeded memory subsets in estimated richness. Naive CD4 clonotypes were shared across a handful of donors at 4.5% to 6.5%.

Worth noting for this clone: Its antigen is unidentified.

Sorted subsets were amplified in replicate PCRs using 200 ng DNA, about 30,000 T cell genomes. Data came from immunoSEQ multiplex PCR; TCRdb stores just in-frame clones and leaves some out. The table records fewer than 1 million clones, roughly 96% of them present only once. The J segment lost 3 bases and the V segment lost 3 bases, leaving 8 bases of the junction unmatched. Per the germline V gene, CDR1 is SEHNR and CDR2 is FQNEAQ (reference sequence). CDR3 length equals 15 residues. Naive CD8 cells, CD45RO-negative and positively selected for CCR7, excluded terminally differentiated effector memory CD45RA+ cells. The donors were adults (healthy and HIV-negative) with no recent acute infections or vaccinations.

J is TRBJ2-7 and V is TRBV7-9, with 7 bases matching TRBD2. Sequencing was carried out using naive CD8+ T cells sorted from blood. The clonotype originates from a man aged 25-45 years in good health. CDR3 nucleotide sequence: TGTGCCAGCAGCTTCGCGGGCGGGAGTTACTACGAGCAGTACTTC. This encodes CASSFAGGSYYEQYF.